This TCR beta chain was recorded in a study of patients and donors after allogeneic stem cell transplantation. TCRdb reanalysed the RT-PCR reads using MiXCR and keeps one entry per CDR3 protein. The table shows roughly 960,000 distinct CDR3 sequences, with around 17% occurring only once. The V and J ends lost 4 bases and 1 base respectively, with 13 bases between them. The CDR3 runs 15 residues. The germline V gene encodes CDR1 LGHNA and CDR2 YNFKEQ. Source material: blood, either unsorted or a sorted T cell fraction (not recorded which). This sequence was found in a human donor who was either an allogeneic HSCT recipient or a stem cell or donor lymphocyte infusion donor (not recorded which). It is not recorded whose cells these are; they may come from a transplant donor. The chain uses TRBV4-2 and TRBJ1-1; D might be TRBD1 (5 bases). The CDR3 loop reads CASSPLGTGNTEAFF. The CDR3 nucleotides are TGTGCCAGCAGCCCACTCGGGACGGGGAACACTGAAGCTTTCTTT.